This TCR beta chain is drawn from a study of blood T cell repertoires in COVID-19. Across the study: Sources were T cells, B-cell-depleted T cells, or PBMCs; the material itself was cDNA or gDNA.

V lost 4 bases and J lost 6; bases outside the gene matches: 12. The length of the CDR3 is 16 residues. Germline V lookup: CDR1 SGHRS, CDR2 YFSETQ. In the original analysis: Reference gene primer amplification gave estimated nucleated cell counts. Assay: immunoSEQ multiplex PCR; the TCRdb copy retains only in-frame clones and omits some. The V and J calls and clone size are taken from that table; D and trimming were inferred from the DNA. This sample carries more than 120,000 clones, 87% of them seen once, and the ten largest clones take 35% to 40%. This chain links TRBV5-1 with TRBJ2-1; TRBD2 agrees at 8 bases. Material: peripheral blood. This sequence was found in a man aged 45 to 65 who had recovered from COVID-19. CDR3 nucleotides: TGCGCCAGCAGCGACCAACCTAGCGGGTCCGGCAATGAGCAGTTCTTC. Translated: CASSDQPSGSGNEQFF.